This TCR beta chain was recovered during a study of cytomegalovirus exposure and HLA in healthy donors. General study points: Most TCRs appeared rarely, but some public TCRs recurred in many donors.

Turning to this clone: Its antigen is as yet unknown.

This CDR3 is built from 14 residues. The V end lost 4 bases, the J end lost 2 bases, and 11 bases lay between the germline ends. Germline assignment: CDR1 SGHKS and CDR2 YYEKEE (reference sequence). Assay used: immunoSEQ multiplex PCR; TCRdb lists only in-frame clones, some missing. Of some 210,000 clones in the sample, around 90% are singletons; the top ten hold about 2%. The sample taken for sequencing was PBMCs. The chain recombines TRBV5-5 with TRBJ2-3; perhaps TRBD2 as D (6 bases). The receptor's source is a woman aged 18 to 35 in good health and CMV-seropositive. The CDR3 is CASSQEGLTDTQYF. The CDR3 DNA reads as TGTGCCAGCAGCCAGGAGGGCCTCACAGATACGCAGTATTTT.